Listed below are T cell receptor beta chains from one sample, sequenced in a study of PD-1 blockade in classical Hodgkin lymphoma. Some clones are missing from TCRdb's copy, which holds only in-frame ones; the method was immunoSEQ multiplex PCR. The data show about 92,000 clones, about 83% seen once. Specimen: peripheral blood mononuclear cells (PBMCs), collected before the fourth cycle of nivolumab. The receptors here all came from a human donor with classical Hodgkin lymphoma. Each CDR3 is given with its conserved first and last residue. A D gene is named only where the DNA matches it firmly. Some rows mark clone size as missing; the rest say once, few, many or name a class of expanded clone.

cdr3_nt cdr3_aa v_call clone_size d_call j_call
TGTGCCAGCAGGGCTAAGGGACTAGCGGAGAACAATGAGCAGTTCTTC CASRAKGLAENNEQFF TRBV28 NA TRBD2 TRBJ2-1
TGTGCCAGCAGTTTGGACAGAGGGAACACTGAAGCTTTCTTT CASSLDRGNTEAFF TRBV6-5 NA NA TRBJ1-1
TGCGCCAGCACGGGGACAGTGGTCACAGATACGCAGTATTTT CASTGTVVTDTQYF TRBV10-1 once TRBD1 TRBJ2-3
TGTGCCAGCAGCCCCGCCCTTCTAGCGGGAGCGTCAACCGGGGAGCTGTTTTTT CASSPALLAGASTGELFF TRBV7-2 few TRBD2 TRBJ2-2
TGTGCCAGTAGTATAGGCGGCAGGGGCCTTCTTCCTTATGGCTACACCTTC CASSIGGRGLLPYGYTF TRBV19 NA NA TRBJ1-2
TGTGCCAGCAGCACCTCGACAGTTGGCTACACCTTC CASSTSTVGYTF TRBV5-6 NA NA TRBJ1-2
TGTGCCAGCAGCGCCCCCCCCGGGGGGAACTATGGCTACACCTTC CASSAPPGGNYGYTF TRBV5-4 NA NA TRBJ1-2
TGCGCCAGCAGCCCTACAGGGAACACTGAAGCTTTCTTT CASSPTGNTEAFF TRBV5-1 NA NA TRBJ1-1
TGTGCCAGCAGTTTCCAGGGGGAGAACTACGAGCAGTACTTC CASSFQGENYEQYF TRBV27 NA TRBD1 TRBJ2-7
TGTGCTAGTGGTTTGATACGCTTAGGGGCGGTCTCCTACGAGCAGTACTTC CASGLIRLGAVSYEQYF TRBV12-5 NA NA TRBJ2-7
TGTGCCAGCTCACCGGCAGGGTATGGCTACACCTTC CASSPAGYGYTF TRBV18 few NA TRBJ1-2
TGTGCCAGTAGTATGTCGGGACTACAAGAGACCCAGTACTTC CASSMSGLQETQYF TRBV19 NA TRBD2 TRBJ2-5
TGTGCTAGGGGGGCTGGAAACACCATATATTTT CARGAGNTIYF TRBV30 NA NA TRBJ1-3
TGTGCCAGCAGTCGCAGCGGGAGCTCCTACAATGAGCAGTTCTTC CASSRSGSSYNEQFF TRBV27 NA TRBD2 TRBJ2-1
TGTGCCAGCAGTCGGATCGAGAGCATTCTCGAAGCTTTCTTT CASSRIESILEAFF TRBV6-6 NA NA TRBJ1-1
TGTGCCAGCAGCACAACAGGGGGCGCGGCCACTGAAGCTTTCTTT CASSTTGGAATEAFF TRBV5-6 few TRBD1 TRBJ1-1
TGCGCCAGCAGCTTAGGCCCTCCAGCTGGGGGGACAGATACGCAGTATTTT CASSLGPPAGGTDTQYF TRBV5-1 once NA TRBJ2-3
TGCGCCAGCAGCTTGAGGACCTTTAGCGGGAGCACAGATACGCAGTATTTT CASSLRTFSGSTDTQYF TRBV5-1 NA TRBD2 TRBJ2-3
TGTGCCAGCAGATTCGGGGGCGAAGCTGCCGGGGAGCTGTTTTTT CASRFGGEAAGELFF TRBV28 few NA TRBJ2-2
TGTGCCAGCAGCTTTGACAGGGGCCTCACAGATACGCAGTATTTT CASSFDRGLTDTQYF TRBV5-4 NA TRBD1 TRBJ2-3
TGTGCCAGCAGCGTAGGCCCAGGGCCGGGCTACGAGCAGTACTTC CASSVGPGPGYEQYF TRBV9 NA NA TRBJ2-7
TGTGCCAGCTCATCGAGCGGGACCGACACCGGGGAGCTGTTTTTT CASSSSGTDTGELFF TRBV18 NA TRBD2 TRBJ2-2
TGTGCCAGCAGCCCCGACTATAGCACAGATACGCAGTATTTT CASSPDYSTDTQYF TRBV5-4 NA NA TRBJ2-3
TGCAGCGTCCAATCGACAGACCTCTACGAGCAGTACTTC CSVQSTDLYEQYF TRBV29-1 NA NA TRBJ2-7
TGTGCCACCAACCTACTAGCGGGAGGTTCAGAGACCCAGTACTTC CATNLLAGGSETQYF TRBV6-1 NA TRBD2 TRBJ2-5
TGTGCCAGCAGTGAAGCAGGGCTAGCGGGGTCAGGTACGCAGTATTTT CASSEAGLAGSGTQYF TRBV6-1 NA TRBD2 TRBJ2-3
TGTGCCAGTAGTATGAGGGGGTGGGAGACCCAGTACTTC CASSMRGWETQYF TRBV19 once NA TRBJ2-5
TGTGCCAGCAGGTCCCCCCAGGGGGCCAGCTCTGGAAACACCATATATTTT CASRSPQGASSGNTIYF TRBV28 NA TRBD1 TRBJ1-3
TGTGCCAGTAGTATGACGGACAGGGACTACGAGCAGTACTTC CASSMTDRDYEQYF TRBV19 NA TRBD1 TRBJ2-7
TGTGCTAGTGGTTCCGGGACTGCCTACAATGAGCAGTTCTTC CASGSGTAYNEQFF TRBV12-5 NA NA TRBJ2-1
TGCAGCGTTGCAGCTAGCGGGGGCTCCTACGAGCAGTACTTC CSVAASGGSYEQYF TRBV29-1 NA TRBD2 TRBJ2-7
TGCGCCAGCAGCCAAGATGGAGCGGGAAGGGAGACCCAGTACTTC CASSQDGAGRETQYF TRBV4-1 once TRBD2 TRBJ2-5
TGTGCAAGTCGGGGACTAGGGCGTGGAGACGGGGAGCTGTTTTTT CASRGLGRGDGELFF TRBV12-2 NA NA TRBJ2-2
TGTGCCAGCAGTGAGGACAGGGGGTTGTGGGGCTACACCTTC CASSEDRGLWGYTF TRBV2 NA TRBD1 TRBJ1-2
TGCGCCAGCAGCTCCCCGGGACTAGTAAGCGAGCAGTACTTC CASSSPGLVSEQYF TRBV5-1 NA TRBD2 TRBJ2-7
TGTGCCAGCAGCCCCCTTGCGCCAGAGACTAACTATGGCTACACCTTC CASSPLAPETNYGYTF TRBV7-8 NA NA TRBJ1-2
TGTGCCAGCAGGCCCGGGGGGGACCTCTTCTATGGCTACACCTTC CASRPGGDLFYGYTF TRBV6-5 few NA TRBJ1-2
TGTGCCAGCAGGCCAGCGGGGTGGGGTCAGTTCTTC CASRPAGWGQFF TRBV2 NA TRBD2 TRBJ2-1
TGTGCCAGCAGCTCCGGGAGGGGTAGCACTGAAGCTTTCTTT CASSSGRGSTEAFF TRBV7-3 few NA TRBJ1-1
TGTGCCAGCAGCTTGGACCCAGCGGGAGAGCAAGAGACCCAGTACTTC CASSLDPAGEQETQYF TRBV5-4 NA TRBD2 TRBJ2-5
TGTGCCATCAGTGAAGCAAAGGGGGAGCACGAGCAGTACTTC CAISEAKGEHEQYF TRBV10-3 NA NA TRBJ2-7
TGTGCCAGCAGCTTGGAAGGGGGCAGAGGCTACACCTTC CASSLEGGRGYTF TRBV7-2 NA TRBD1 TRBJ1-2
TGTGCCAGCAAAGCTAGCGGGGGGGTCTACGAGCAGTACTTC CASKASGGVYEQYF TRBV28 NA TRBD2 TRBJ2-7
TGTGCCAGTAGTGCAAGACTAGCGGGACACACCGGGGAGCTGTTTTTT CASSARLAGHTGELFF TRBV19 medium-sized TRBD2 TRBJ2-2
TGTGCCAGTAGTATAGTGGGACAGGGGGATGTGACTGAAGCTTTCTTT CASSIVGQGDVTEAFF TRBV19 once TRBD1 TRBJ1-1
TGCGCCAGCAGCGAAGGATCCCCGCCAAGATTT CASSEGSPPRF TRBV5-1 NA NA TRBJ1-1
TGTGCCAGTAGCCCACCGGGGGCGAGCGGCAATCAGCCCCAGCATTTT CASSPPGASGNQPQHF TRBV19 NA NA TRBJ1-5
TGTGCCAGTAGTATACGCCCTTTGCCTGCAACTAATGAAAAACTGTTTTTT CASSIRPLPATNEKLFF TRBV19 NA NA TRBJ1-4
TGTGCCAGCAGCTTAAACGGGGGGGAGACCCAGTACTTC CASSLNGGETQYF TRBV7-2 NA TRBD2 TRBJ2-5
TGTGCCAGCAGTTTAGCGGGGGCTAGCGGGAGCTCCTACAATGAGCAGTTCTTC CASSLAGASGSSYNEQFF TRBV7-2 NA TRBD2 TRBJ2-1